The 2 T cell receptor beta chains presented below share a single source sample, sequenced in a study of shared clonotypes between healthy human individuals. The assay was immunoSEQ multiplex PCR, and TCRdb's table has in-frame clones only and misses some. The table shows about 1,800,000 clones, with about 94% occurring only once. As defined, naive CD8 cells were CD45RO-negative and positively selected for CCR7, with terminally differentiated effector memory CD45RA+ cells excluded. Sequencing input: naive CD8+ T cells sorted from blood. All receptors derive from a man in his late teens or twenties in good health.

The V and J genes are TRBV4-2 and TRBJ2-7, with 9 bases aligning to TRBD1. Germline loops: CDR1 LGHNA, CDR2 YNFKEQ. With 1 base clipped from V and 0 bases from J, the junction kept 4 bases outside the gene matches. This CDR3 comprises 16 residues. Written as DNA, the CDR3 is TGTGCCAGCAGCCAAGTCGGGACAGGGCCCTCCTACGAGCAGTACTTC. Translating it yields CASSQVGTGPSYEQYF.

The chain uses TRBV9 and TRBJ2-3, with 7 positions matching TRBD2. Germline V gives CDR1 SGDLS, CDR2 YYNGEE. This CDR3 has 15 residues. Unmatched junction bases numbered 7, after V lost 0 bases and J lost 6 bases. DNA of the CDR3: TGTGCCAGCAGCGTAGGCGGCGGGAGTGGGGATACGCAGTATTTT. Amino acids: CASSVGGGSGDTQYF.